This paragraph covers one T cell receptor beta chain sequence. Its cognate antigen is unknown. Looked up from germline, CDR1 is MNHEY and CDR2 is SVGEGT. V was clipped by 8 bases and J by 2 bases, with 25 bases between them. The CDR3 runs 18 residues. The data stem from a study of naive and memory T cell subsets. Whole-study results and caveats: A few larger clonotypes appeared in naive repertoires, especially CD8, possibly memory cells re-expressing CD45RA. Findings for naive and memory subsets could not be checked against ground truth.

Two oligonucleotides, mixed equimolar, formed the beta constant-region primer covering TRBC1 and TRBC2. The ligated cDNA underwent four PCR rounds using SP2 and nested alpha and beta constant-region primers. A 12-nucleotide UMI and the SP2 primer were added to the cDNA 3' end by oligonucleotide ligation. TCRdb re-called the UMI-ligation and nested PCR reads with MiXCR, one entry per CDR3 protein. The sample consists of more than 120,000 distinct CDR3 sequences, approximately 20% of them appearing once. Cells stained for CD3, CD4, CD8, CD45RA, CD27 and viability were sorted into four CD45RA/CD27 subsets.

The specimen was naive CD8+ T cells from blood. The J gene is TRBJ1-5, the V gene TRBV6-2 or TRBV6-3, with a possible D match to TRBD1 (6 bases). The clonotype comes from a human donor in good health. The CDR3 DNA sequence: TGTGCCAGCTCTCACCAGATTCTACAGGGCCTGGGCAATCAGCCCCAGCATTTT. It translates to CASSHQILQGLGNQPQHF.